The sequence of this TCR beta chain was determined in a study of OX40 agonist ivuxolimab in advanced cancers. Study overall: Aged roughly 23 to 90 with a mean of approximately 60 years, they were approximately 79% male. Points from the study as a whole: There was clonal expansion of CD4+ and CD8+ blood T cells by week 6 at 0.1 to 3.0 mg/kg.

TCRdb's copy holds only in-frame clones and misses some; the assay was immunoSEQ multiplex PCR. The sample has 26,000 or so clones; about 87% are singletons. Points on this clone: Its target is unknown.

The material sequenced was CD4+ or CD8+ T cells sorted from blood, taken in a trial of the OX40 agonist ivuxolimab. The clonotype originates from an adult with an advanced solid tumor such as melanoma, head and neck, liver or kidney cancer.

As DNA, the CDR3 is TGTGCCAGCAGCTCCGGGACAGGGGCTTGGGCGGGCTATGGCTACACCTTC. Its translation is CASSSGTGAWAGYGYTF. The chain links TRBV7-8 to TRBJ1-2, with TRBD1 identical over 10 bases. The CDR3 contains 17 residues. Trimming cost V 4 bases and J 4 bases; bases outside gene matches: 12. Germline lookup yields CDR1 SGHVS and CDR2 FQNEAQ. The full variable domain, its missing parts supplied by reference TRBV7-8 and TRBJ1-2, is GAGVSQSPRYKVAKRGQDVALRCDPISGHVSLFWYQQALGQGPEFLTYFQNEAQLDKSGLPSDRFFAERPEGSVSTLKIQRTQQEDSAVYLCASSSGTGAWAGYGYTFGSGTRLTVV.